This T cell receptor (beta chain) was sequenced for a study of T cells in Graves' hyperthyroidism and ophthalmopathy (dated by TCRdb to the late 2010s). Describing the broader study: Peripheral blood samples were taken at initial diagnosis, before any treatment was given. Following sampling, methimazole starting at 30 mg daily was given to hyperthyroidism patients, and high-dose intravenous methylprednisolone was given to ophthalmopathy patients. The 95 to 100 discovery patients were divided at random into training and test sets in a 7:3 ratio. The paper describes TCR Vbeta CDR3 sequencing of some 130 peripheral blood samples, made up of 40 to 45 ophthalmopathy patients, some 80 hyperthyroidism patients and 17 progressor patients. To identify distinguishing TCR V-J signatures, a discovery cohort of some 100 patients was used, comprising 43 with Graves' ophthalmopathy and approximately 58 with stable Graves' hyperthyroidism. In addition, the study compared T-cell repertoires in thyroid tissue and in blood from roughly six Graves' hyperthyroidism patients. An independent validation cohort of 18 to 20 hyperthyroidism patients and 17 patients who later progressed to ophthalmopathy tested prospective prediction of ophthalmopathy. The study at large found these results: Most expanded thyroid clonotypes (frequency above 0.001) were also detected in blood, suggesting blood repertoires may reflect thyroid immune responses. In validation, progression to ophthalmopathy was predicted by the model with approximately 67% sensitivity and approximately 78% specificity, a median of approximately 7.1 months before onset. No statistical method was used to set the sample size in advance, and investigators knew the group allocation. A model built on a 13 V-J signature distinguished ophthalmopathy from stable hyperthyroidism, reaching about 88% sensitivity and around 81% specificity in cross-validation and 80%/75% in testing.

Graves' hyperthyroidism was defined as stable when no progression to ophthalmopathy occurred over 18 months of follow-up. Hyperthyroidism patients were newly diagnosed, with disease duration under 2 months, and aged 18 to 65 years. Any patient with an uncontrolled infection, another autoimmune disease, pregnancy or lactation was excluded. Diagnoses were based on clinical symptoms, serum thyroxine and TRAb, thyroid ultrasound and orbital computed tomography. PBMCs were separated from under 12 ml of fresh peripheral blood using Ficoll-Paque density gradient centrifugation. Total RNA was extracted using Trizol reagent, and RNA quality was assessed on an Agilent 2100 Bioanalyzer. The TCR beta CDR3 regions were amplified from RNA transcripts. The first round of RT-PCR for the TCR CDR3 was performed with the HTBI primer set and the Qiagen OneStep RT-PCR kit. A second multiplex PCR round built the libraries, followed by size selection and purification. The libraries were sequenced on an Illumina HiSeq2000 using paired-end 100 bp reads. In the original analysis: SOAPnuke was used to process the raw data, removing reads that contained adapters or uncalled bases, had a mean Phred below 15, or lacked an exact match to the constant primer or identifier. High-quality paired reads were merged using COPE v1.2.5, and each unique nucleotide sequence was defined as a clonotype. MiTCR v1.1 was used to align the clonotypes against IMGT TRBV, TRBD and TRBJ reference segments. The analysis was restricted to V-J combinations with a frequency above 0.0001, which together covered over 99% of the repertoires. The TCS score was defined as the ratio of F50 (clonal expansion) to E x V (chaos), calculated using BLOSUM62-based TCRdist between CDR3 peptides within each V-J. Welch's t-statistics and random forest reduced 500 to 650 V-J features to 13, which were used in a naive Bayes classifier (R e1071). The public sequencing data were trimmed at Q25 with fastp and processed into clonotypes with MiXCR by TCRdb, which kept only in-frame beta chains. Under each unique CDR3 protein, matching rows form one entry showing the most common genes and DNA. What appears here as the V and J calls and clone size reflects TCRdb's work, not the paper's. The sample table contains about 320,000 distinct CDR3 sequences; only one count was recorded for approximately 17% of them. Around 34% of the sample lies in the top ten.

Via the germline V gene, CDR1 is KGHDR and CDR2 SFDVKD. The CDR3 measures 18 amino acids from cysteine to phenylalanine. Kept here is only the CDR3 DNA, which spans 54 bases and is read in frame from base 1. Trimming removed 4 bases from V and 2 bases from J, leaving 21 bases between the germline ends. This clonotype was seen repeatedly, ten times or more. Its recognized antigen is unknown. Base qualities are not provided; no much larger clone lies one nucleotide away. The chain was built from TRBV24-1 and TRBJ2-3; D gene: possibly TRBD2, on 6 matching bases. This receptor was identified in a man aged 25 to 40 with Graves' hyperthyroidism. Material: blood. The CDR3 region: CATSDRLLGGKDTDTQYF. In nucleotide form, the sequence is TGTGCCACCAGTGACCGCCTATTAGGAGGGAAAGACACAGATACGCAGTATTTT.